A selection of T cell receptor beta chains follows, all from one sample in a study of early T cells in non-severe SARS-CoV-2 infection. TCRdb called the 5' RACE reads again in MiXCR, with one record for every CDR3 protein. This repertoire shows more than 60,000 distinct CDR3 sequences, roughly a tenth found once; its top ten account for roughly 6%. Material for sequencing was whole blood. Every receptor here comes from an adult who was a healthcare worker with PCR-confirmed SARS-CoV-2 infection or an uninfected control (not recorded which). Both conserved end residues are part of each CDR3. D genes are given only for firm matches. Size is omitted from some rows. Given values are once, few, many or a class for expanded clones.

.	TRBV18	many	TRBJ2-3	TGTGCCAGCTCGCCCTCAGGCCACACAGATACGCAGTATTTT	CASSPSGHTDTQYF
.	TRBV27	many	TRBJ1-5	TGTGCCAGCAGTCCCAACGCGGGTAGCAATCAGCCCCAGCATTTT	CASSPNAGSNQPQHF
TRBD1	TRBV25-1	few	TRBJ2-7	TGTGCCAGCAGTGACCTCGACAGGGGGGCCTACGAGCAGTACTTC	CASSDLDRGAYEQYF
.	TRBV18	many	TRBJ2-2	TGTGCCAGCTCCCAGTGGGCACAGGATGACACCGGGGAGCTGTTTTTT	CASSQWAQDDTGELFF
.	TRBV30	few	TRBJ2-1	TGTGCCTGGAGTGTAGGGCAGGGGAGGGACAATGAGCAGTTCTTC	CAWSVGQGRDNEQFF
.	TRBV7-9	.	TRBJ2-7	TGTGCCAGCAGCTTTGCCCGACCCGGGGAGCAGCAGTACTTC	CASSFARPGEQQYF
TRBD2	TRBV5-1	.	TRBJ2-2	TGCGCCAGCAGCTACAGCGGGGGCACCGGGGAGCTGTTTTTT	CASSYSGGTGELFF
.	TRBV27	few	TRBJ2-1	TGTGCCAGCAGTAAGACAGTTAACAATGAGCAGTTCTTC	CASSKTVNNEQFF
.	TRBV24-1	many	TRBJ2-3	TGTGCCACCAGTGAACCCCAAAGCACAGATACGCAGTATTTT	CATSEPQSTDTQYF
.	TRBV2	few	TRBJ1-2	TGTGCCAGTAGAGGCGGGGGAGGTGATGGCTACACCTTC	CASRGGGGDGYTF
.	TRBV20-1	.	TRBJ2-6	TGCAGTGCTTTGAGCGAGGATGGGGCCAACGTCCTGACTTTC	CSALSEDGANVLTF
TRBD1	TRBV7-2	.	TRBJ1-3	TGTGCCAGCAGCTTCCGGGACAGGGACGGTACCATATATTTT	CASSFRDRDGTIYF
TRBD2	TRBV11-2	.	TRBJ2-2	TGTGCCAGCAGCCCTACTAGCGGGAGCACCGGGGAGCTGTTTTTT	CASSPTSGSTGELFF
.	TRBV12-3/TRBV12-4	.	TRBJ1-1	TGTGCCAGCAGTGACACCAAAGGAACTGAAGCTTTCTTT	CASSDTKGTEAFF
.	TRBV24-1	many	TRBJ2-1	TGTGCCACCAGTGATTTATCGTCGGGTACCCACAATGGTGAGCAGTTCTTC	CATSDLSSGTHNGEQFF
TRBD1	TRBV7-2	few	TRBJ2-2	TGTGCCAGCAGCAGTAGACAGGGTGGGGGCGCCGGGGAGCTGTTTTTT	CASSSRQGGGAGELFF
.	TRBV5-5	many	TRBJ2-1	TGTGCCAGCAGCTTGAGAGGTGGTGGCGAGTCCTACAATGAGCAGTTCTTC	CASSLRGGGESYNEQFF